Below are 28 T cell receptor beta chains sequenced from a single sample in a study of shared T cell receptors in the human thymus. Data came from immunoSEQ multiplex PCR; TCRdb stores just in-frame clones and leaves some out. Of roughly 560,000 clones listed, roughly 74% are singletons. The data were also submitted as part of a second study, on human thymus T cells.

Sequencing used thymocytes. Receptors originate from a boy under two years old with a congenital heart defect.

The chain recombines TRBV19 with TRBJ2-2; 8 positions match TRBD2. Germline CDR1 reads LNHDA; CDR2 reads SQIVND (reference sequence). This CDR3 is built from 16 residues. V trimming: 1 base; J trimming: 6 bases; junction bases outside the gene matches: 7. CDR3 coding DNA: TGTGCCAGTAGTATAGGGGGACTAGGATGGGCCGGGGAGCTGTTTTTT. This sequence encodes CASSIGGLGWAGELFF. Full variable domain (outside the CDR3, taken from reference TRBV19 and TRBJ2-2): DGGITQSPKYLFRKEGQNVTLSCEQNLNHDAMYWYRQDPGQGLRLIYYSQIVNDFQKGDIAEGYSVSREKKESFPLTVTSAQKNPTAFYLCASSIGGLGWAGELFFGEGSRLTVL.

This rearrangement joins TRBV29-1 to TRBJ2-1; 9 nucleotides line up with TRBD2. This CDR3 is 15 amino acids long. Germline V gene data show CDR1 as SQVTM and CDR2 as ANQGSEA. J lost 8 bases, V lost 4 bases, and 12 bases had no gene match. Here the CDR3 reads CSVGVLAGVFDEQFF. DNA of the CDR3: TGCAGCGTTGGTGTCTTAGCGGGAGTCTTTGATGAGCAGTTCTTC.

In this sample, this clone turned up once. Different DNA sequences within this sample yield the same CDR3. The rearrangement uses TRBV27 and TRBJ2-7; TRBD2 matches 12 bases. CDR1 and CDR2 (germline): MNHEY, SMNVEV (reference sequence). The CDR3 extends over 15 amino acids. The trim removed 5 bases at V and 2 bases at J, leaving 4 bases unmatched. The CDR3 loop reads CASSPGLAGTYEQYF. In DNA, the CDR3 is TGTGCCAGCAGTCCCGGACTAGCGGGGACCTACGAGCAGTACTTC.

The chain carries TRBV28 and TRBJ2-5, with 11 bases fitting TRBD2. Judging by the DNA end, TRBJ2-7 fits better; the J call may be wrong. The CDR3 runs to 15 residues. Germline V gene lookup returns CDR1 MDHEN and CDR2 SYDVKM. CDR3 loop: CASSLRASGRYEQYF. In nucleotides, the CDR3 is TGTGCCAGCAGTTTAAGGGCTAGCGGGAGGTACGAGCAGTACTTC.

The rearrangement links TRBV27 to TRBJ2-7, with 15 bases that match TRBD2. Germline CDR1 MNHEY, CDR2 SMNVEV (reference sequence). V lost 3 bases to trimming and J lost 5 bases; unmatched junction nucleotides: 8. The CDR3 is 17 residues long. CDR3 residues: CASSLRTSGRAQDEQYF. CDR3 in DNA: TGTGCCAGCAGTTTGAGGACTAGCGGGAGGGCCCAGGACGAGCAGTACTTC.

The rearrangement joins TRBV18 to TRBJ2-3; D is undetermined. From germline, CDR1 is KGHSH and CDR2 LQKENI. Trimming cost V 4 bases and J 7 bases, with 12 bases left between them. This CDR3 spans 13 amino acids. CDR3 nucleotide sequence: TGTGCCAGCTCACGGGCAGACAAGCATACGCAGTATTTT. As protein: CASSRADKHTQYF.

This clone has more than one count but fewer than ten. J is TRBJ1-1 and V is TRBV5-8; D not resolved. V shed 2 bases and J shed 3 bases, with 8 bases lying between them. The CDR3 consists of 13 residues. Germline V CDR1 and CDR2: SGHTS, YDEGEE. CDR3 protein: CASSFPGDTEAFF. Written as DNA, the CDR3 is TGTGCCAGCAGCTTCCCCGGGGACACTGAAGCTTTCTTT. Using reference TRBV5-8 and TRBJ1-1 for the parts outside the CDR3, the full variable domain is EAGVTQSPTHLIKTRGQQATLRCSPISGHTSVYWYQQALGLGLQFLLWYDEGEERNRGNFPPRFSGRQFPNYSSELNVNALELEDSALYLCASSFPGDTEAFFGQGTRLTVV.

The chain recombines TRBV29-1 with TRBJ2-3; the D gene is possibly TRBD2 (5 bases). V gave up 6 bases and J gave up 2 bases, with 18 bases separating them. Germline assignment: CDR1 SQVTM and CDR2 ANQGSEA. The CDR3 is 15 residues long. The CDR3 region has the DNA TGCAGCGTCGCAACTGCGGGCCCCACCACAGATACGCAGTATTTT. Translated: CSVATAGPTTDTQYF.

The rearrangement uses TRBV19 and TRBJ1-3; possibly TRBD1 for D (6 bases). The CDR3 has 15 residues. V lost 7 bases, J lost 0 bases, and 13 bases lay in between. Per germline, CDR1 LNHDA and CDR2 SQIVND (reference sequence). The CDR3 spells CASNKGQRSGNTIYF. DNA for the CDR3: TGTGCCAGTAACAAAGGACAGCGCTCTGGAAACACCATATATTTT.

The chain couples TRBV15 to TRBJ1-1, with a weak D call TRBD1 (6 bases). CDR3 size: 17 residues. Germline values: CDR1 LNHNV, CDR2 YYDKDF (reference sequence). The V end was cut by 0 bases, the J end by 3 bases, with 17 bases between. This CDR3 is CATSRDRRGGRDTEAFF. In nucleotides, the CDR3 is TGTGCCACCAGCAGAGACCGGCGGGGGGGCAGGGACACTGAAGCTTTCTTT.

The V gene is TRBV6-5, the J gene TRBJ1-1, with D possibly matching TRBD1 (5 bases). This CDR3 contains 14 residues. Trimming left V 2 bases short and J 4 bases short, with 11 bases between. From germline, CDR1 is MNHEY and CDR2 SVGAGI. The CDR3 is CASSYEPGVTEAFF. The CDR3 DNA follows: TGTGCCAGCAGTTACGAGCCGGGGGTCACTGAAGCTTTCTTT.

This clone was observed a few times. The rearrangement uses TRBV7-2 and TRBJ2-1; D is possibly TRBD1 (5 bases). Germline loops: CDR1 SGHTA, CDR2 FQGNSA. The V end lost 4 bases, the J end lost 6 bases, and 7 bases lay between the germline ends. This CDR3 has 12 amino acids. In nucleotides, the CDR3 is TGTGCCAGCAGCTCCGACAGCAATGAGCAGTTCTTC. Translated: CASSSDSNEQFF.

The V call is TRBV29-1, the J call TRBJ2-1; no firm D call. Germline V gene sequence: CDR1 SQVTM, CDR2 ANQGSEA. CDR3 length: 13 amino acids. Trimming removed 7 bases at V and 0 bases at J, with 10 bases between. CDR3 in DNA: TGCAGCGGAAACACAAGCTCCTACAATGAGCAGTTCTTC. Translated, it gives CSGNTSSYNEQFF.

V usage is TRBV6-7 and J usage is TRBJ1-1, with D tentatively TRBD1 (6 bases). TRBV6-7 is labeled an ORF, and its function is uncertain. The length of the CDR3 is 15 residues. V was clipped by 0 bases and J by 3 bases, with 11 bases between them. Here the CDR3 DNA reads TGTGCCAGCAGTTACTCGGGGGGGGCGGACACTGAAGCTTTCTTT. It codes for CASSYSGGADTEAFF.

As regards this clone: One end of the junction varies from germline; a read error may be responsible. This chain links TRBV6-1 with TRBJ2-2; 7 bases align to TRBD2. The V gene's germline CDR1 is MNHNS and CDR2 SASEGT. The CDR3 contains 15 residues. This chain's CDR3 is CASRPRGGNAGELFF. For the CDR3, the DNA is TGTGCCAGCAGGCCTAGGGGAGGGAACGCCGGGGAGCTGTTTTTT.

V gene TRBV27 combines with J gene TRBJ1-5, with 7 bases matching TRBD1. J gave up 7 bases and V 4 bases, and 7 bases lay outside the gene matches. CDR1 MNHEY and CDR2 SMNVEV come from the germline V gene (reference sequence). There are 14 residues in the CDR3. The CDR3 DNA follows: TGTGCCAGCAGTTCAACAGGGGCTCGGCAGCCCCAGCATTTT. This gives the protein CASSSTGARQPQHF.

This clone was recorded only once. The chain is built from TRBV27 and TRBJ2-7; 8 positions agree with TRBD1. V was clipped by 5 bases and J by 2 bases; unmatched bases: 14. This CDR3 region has 17 residues. The germline V gene has CDR1 MNHEY and CDR2 SMNVEV (reference sequence). CDR3 DNA: TGTGCCAGCAGTCCATGTCCTGACCAGGGGGCGGCCTACGAGCAGTACTTC. This sequence encodes CASSPCPDQGAAYEQYF.

This rearrangement joins TRBV4-1 to TRBJ2-5; D might be TRBD1 (5 bases). Near its end, the DNA agrees better with TRBJ2-7, so the J call may be wrong. Germline V gene sequence: CDR1 MGHRA, CDR2 YSYEKL. The CDR3 contains 13 residues. Written as DNA, the CDR3 is TGCGCCAGCAGTCACGACAGCTCCTACGAGCAGTACTTC. This codes for CASSHDSSYEQYF.

This clone turned up a few times. The V gene is TRBV28, the J gene TRBJ1-4; D gene unclear. V dropped 11 bases and J dropped 8 bases, with 3 bases sitting between them. CDR3 length equals 8 residues. Germline V gives CDR1 MDHEN, CDR2 SYDVKM. The CDR3 DNA reads as TGTGCCCGGGAAAAACTGTTTTTT. It translates to CAREKLFF.

The chain couples TRBV11-3 to TRBJ2-3; D is perhaps TRBD1 (6 bases). The germline V gene encodes CDR1 SGHNT and CDR2 YENEEA. With 7 bases removed from V and 0 bases from J, the gap between germline ends came to 17 bases. This CDR3 has 16 amino acids. CDR3 nucleotide sequence: TGTGCCAGCAAGGACACAGGGAGAACTAGCACAGATACGCAGTATTTT. Its translation: CASKDTGRTSTDTQYF. The variable domain in full, completed from reference TRBV11-3 and TRBJ2-3, reads EAGVVQSPRYKIIEKKQPVAFWCNPISGHNTLYWYLQNLGQGPELLIRYENEEAVDDSQLPKDRFSAERLKGVDSTLKIQPAELGDSAVYLCASKDTGRTSTDTQYFGPGTRLTVL.

Only a few counts were recorded for this clone. The V call is TRBV18, the J call TRBJ2-7, with a weak D call TRBD2 (6 bases). V shed 2 bases and J shed 2 bases, with 13 bases lying between them. Looked up from germline, CDR1 is KGHSH and CDR2 is LQKENI. The CDR3 runs to 15 residues. Written as DNA, the CDR3 is TGTGCCAGCTCACCAGAGGCCGGCGGGACCTACGAGCAGTACTTC. Its protein is CASSPEAGGTYEQYF.

This chain joins TRBV6-1 and TRBJ2-7; a weak D match, TRBD2 (6 bases). Germline CDR1 is MNHNS and CDR2 is SASEGT. This CDR3 has 15 residues. V was shortened by 1 base and J by 3 bases, with 13 bases between the two germline ends. The CDR3 coding sequence is TGTGCCAGCAGTGAAGTACCGGGAGTTTACTACGAGCAGTACTTC. It is translated as CASSEVPGVYYEQYF.

The CDR3: CSVESPSGNLFYEQFF. The CDR3 coding sequence is TGCAGCGTTGAATCCCCTAGCGGGAATCTGTTTTATGAGCAGTTCTTC. This rearrangement joins TRBV29-1 to TRBJ2-1, with 9 bases matching TRBD2. The CDR3 sequence is 16 residues long. The germline V gene encodes CDR1 SQVTM and CDR2 ANQGSEA. V lost 2 bases and J lost 8; bases outside the gene matches: 13.

The rearrangement uses TRBV5-6 and TRBJ2-7; TRBD2 matches 7 bases. This CDR3 region has 15 residues. Unmatched junction bases numbered 13, after V lost 4 bases and J lost 6 bases. Germline CDR1 is SGHDT and CDR2 is YYEEEE. The CDR3 here is CASSLNRGGLSEQYF. The CDR3 DNA is TGTGCCAGCAGCCTCAACCGGGGAGGGCTCTCCGAGCAGTACTTC.

The V call is TRBV6-5, the J call TRBJ2-7; 7 nucleotides line up with TRBD1. V dropped 5 bases and J dropped 3; count of bases not matched to a gene: 10. From germline, CDR1 is MNHEY and CDR2 SVGAGI. This CDR3 has 15 amino acids. CDR3 in DNA: TGTGCCAGCAGTCCCCCAGGGGGACAGAGCTACGAGCAGTACTTC. This encodes CASSPPGGQSYEQYF.

This sequence joins TRBV5-8 and TRBJ2-5, with TRBD1 matching over 10 bases. This CDR3 is 15 amino acids long. Germline values: CDR1 SGHTS, CDR2 YDEGEE. The V and J ends lost 3 bases and 5 bases, in that order; junction bases with no gene match: 7. CDR3 amino acids: CASSSRDRGRETQYF. The CDR3, as DNA: TGTGCCAGCAGCTCGAGGGACAGGGGAAGGGAGACCCAGTACTTC.

V gene TRBV7-9 combines with J gene TRBJ2-5, with 12 nucleotides matching TRBD2. This CDR3 is 17 amino acids long. Germline assignment: CDR1 SEHNR and CDR2 FQNEAQ (reference sequence). The ends lost 2 bases at V and 0 bases at J; junction bases unmatched: 4. CDR3 sequence reads: CASSLPRTSGDQETQYF. The CDR3, as DNA: TGTGCCAGCAGCTTACCTCGGACTAGCGGGGACCAAGAGACCCAGTACTTC.

V is TRBV27 and J is TRBJ2-3; TRBD1 agrees at 10 bases. J was trimmed by 2 bases and V by 0 bases; bases with no gene match: 5. Germline-derived CDR1 and CDR2 are MNHEY and SMNVEV (reference sequence). The CDR3 extends over 17 amino acids. CDR3 bases: TGTGCCAGCAGTTTATCGACAGGGACAGGGGTCACAGATACGCAGTATTTT. Translated, it gives CASSLSTGTGVTDTQYF.